The 24 T cell receptor beta chains below all came from one sample that was sequenced in a study of glioma-infiltrating T cells after dendritic cell vaccination. Profiling relied on immunoSEQ multiplex PCR, and the TCRdb table lists in-frame clones only, not all of them. In the table there are roughly 100,000 clones, around 81% of which are singletons. The sample in question was blood, obtained before dendritic cell vaccination. These TCRs come from a human donor with glioblastoma.

The chain couples TRBV5-5 to TRBJ1-5; 7 nucleotides line up with TRBD1. The germline V gene has CDR1 SGHKS and CDR2 YYEKEE (reference sequence). V dropped 4 bases and J dropped 2; count of bases not matched to a gene: 9. CDR3 length equals 16 residues. CDR3 nucleotide sequence: TGTGCCAGCAGCGTGACAGGGTTGGAAGGCAATCAGCCCCAGCATTTT. It translates to CASSVTGLEGNQPQHF.

The CDR3 spells CASSPTGSDTQYF. The CDR3, as DNA: TGCGCCAGCAGCCCTACGGGGTCCGATACGCAGTATTTT. The genes are TRBV5-1 and TRBJ2-3, with D possibly matching TRBD2 (5 bases). The CDR3 length is 13 residues. Germline V gene lookup returns CDR1 SGHRS and CDR2 YFSETQ. With 4 bases removed from V and 6 bases from J, the gap between germline ends came to 12 bases.

This clone was observed a single time. CDR3 protein: CASSLDTYNEQFF. CDR3 sequence (DNA): TGTGCCAGCAGTTTGGACACTTACAATGAGCAGTTCTTC. The chain is built from TRBV6-5 and TRBJ2-1, with TRBD1 as a possible D gene (5 bases). This CDR3 has 13 amino acids. V was shortened by 4 bases and J by 4 bases, with 8 bases between the two germline ends. CDR1 and CDR2 from the germline V gene are MNHEY and SVGAGI.

This chain uses TRBV30 with TRBJ1-1; D is uncertain. The CDR3 loop spans 13 amino acids. Trimming pared 5 bases from V and 8 bases from J, leaving 18 bases between. The germline V gene encodes CDR1 GTSNPN and CDR2 SVGIG (reference sequence). This CDR3 reads CAWSGATYLEAFF. The CDR3 DNA reads as TGTGCCTGGTCGGGAGCGACTTATCTCGAAGCTTTCTTT.

This chain connects TRBV10-2 to TRBJ1-5, with 7 bases that match TRBD1. The CDR3 is made up of 15 amino acids. Trimming at V came to 6 bases and at J to 3 bases, leaving 8 bases not matched to a gene. The germline CDR1 and CDR2 sequences are WSHSY and SAAADI. The CDR3 reads CASSPGQLDNQPQHF. CDR3 coding DNA: TGCGCCAGCAGCCCGGGACAGCTGGACAATCAGCCCCAGCATTTT.

The chain links TRBV5-1 to TRBJ1-2; 7 bases align to TRBD1. The CDR3 has 11 amino acids. In germline, CDR1 is SGHRS, CDR2 YFSETQ. J was trimmed by 4 bases and V by 6 bases; bases with no gene match: 0. This CDR3 is CASKGAYGYTF. CDR3 in DNA: TGCGCCAGCAAGGGGGCCTATGGCTACACCTTC.

The genes are TRBV4-3 and TRBJ1-6, with D perhaps matching TRBD1 (6 bases). V was cut by 0 bases and J by 8 bases, with 11 bases left in between. CDR3 size: 15 residues. CDR1 and CDR2 from the germline V gene are LGHNA and YSLEER. The CDR3 sequence: CASSQETGTDSPLHF. The CDR3 DNA reads TGCGCCAGCAGCCAAGAAACAGGGACGGATTCACCCCTCCACTTT.

V usage is TRBV4-2 and J usage is TRBJ2-1; 16 positions agree with TRBD2. With 4 bases clipped from V and 8 bases from J, the junction kept 2 bases outside the gene matches. Germline CDR1 LGHNA, CDR2 YNFKEQ. The CDR3 is 15 amino acids. The DNA of the CDR3 is TGTGCCAGCAGCCTAGGGACTAGCGGGGGGGATGAGCAGTTCTTC. It codes for CASSLGTSGGDEQFF.

V and J are TRBV5-6 and TRBJ1-5, with 10 bases lining up with TRBD1. Trimming cost V 4 bases and J 7 bases; bases outside gene matches: 5. The germline V gene has CDR1 SGHDT and CDR2 YYEEEE. This CDR3 is built from 14 residues. The CDR3 coding sequence is TGTGCCAGCAGCCTGACAGGGGGCGGACAGCCCCAGCATTTT. It is translated as CASSLTGGGQPQHF.

The rearrangement links TRBV6-5 to TRBJ2-5; a possible D gene is TRBD2 (6 bases). The germline V and J ends were trimmed by 4 bases and 4 bases, with 7 bases remaining between them. The germline gives CDR1 MNHEY, CDR2 SVGAGI. This CDR3 contains 12 residues. CDR3: CASSSEGETQYF. In DNA, the CDR3 is TGTGCCAGCAGTTCGGAGGGAGAGACCCAGTACTTC.

The J gene is TRBJ2-1, the V gene TRBV10-2, with 11 bases aligning to TRBD2. V dropped 4 bases and J dropped 9; count of bases not matched to a gene: 5. The germline V gene encodes CDR1 WSHSY and CDR2 SAAADI. The CDR3 covers 14 residues. Here the CDR3 DNA reads TGCGCCAGCAGTGTAGCGGGGGGGCCCGGTGAGCAGTTCTTC. This sequence encodes CASSVAGGPGEQFF.

This clone occurred a few times. This sequence joins TRBV6-4 and TRBJ2-1; a possible D gene is TRBD2 (6 bases). The CDR3 covers 15 residues. With 5 bases removed from V and 0 bases from J, the gap between germline ends came to 11 bases. Germline V CDR1 and CDR2: MRHNA, SNTAGT. The CDR3 spells CASSPGESSYNEQFF. The DNA of the CDR3 is TGTGCCAGCAGTCCGGGGGAGAGCTCCTACAATGAGCAGTTCTTC.

The chain has TRBV5-1 and TRBJ2-3; 15 positions agree with TRBD2. Trimming took 2 bases from V and 0 from J; bases not matched to a gene: 1. The CDR3 consists of 17 residues. Germline V gene sequence: CDR1 SGHRS, CDR2 YFSETQ. The CDR3 is CASSFGTSGGSTDTQYF. CDR3 in DNA: TGCGCCAGCAGCTTCGGGACTAGCGGGGGGAGCACAGATACGCAGTATTTT.

This chain links TRBV4-1 with TRBJ2-7; TRBD2 matches at 10 bases. Trimming at V came to 5 bases and at J to 3 bases, leaving 10 bases not matched to a gene. CDR1 is MGHRA and CDR2 is YSYEKL in the germline V gene. CDR3 length: 16 residues. Here the CDR3 reads CASSFTLAGVGYEQYF. The CDR3 nucleotides read TGCGCCAGCAGCTTTACCCTAGCGGGGGTGGGCTACGAGCAGTACTTC.

The chain has TRBV7-9 and TRBJ2-2, with 7 nucleotides matching TRBD2. Looked up from germline, CDR1 is SEHNR and CDR2 is FQNEAQ (reference sequence). V shed 8 bases and J 2 bases; nucleotides not matched to a gene: 11. The CDR3 sequence is 16 residues long. CDR3 sequence (DNA): TGTGCCAGCCTACCGGGTCGGGGGGACAACACCGGGGAGCTGTTTTTT. Amino acids: CASLPGRGDNTGELFF.

This chain joins TRBV9 and TRBJ1-2; D gene ambiguous. The CDR3 length is 16 residues. Germline V CDR1 and CDR2: SGDLS, YYNGEE. Trimming removed 0 bases from V and 5 bases from J, with 17 bases in between. This CDR3 reads CASSVGGRDEGYGYTF. CDR3 DNA: TGTGCCAGCAGCGTAGGGGGAAGGGATGAGGGATATGGCTACACCTTC.

The chain employs TRBV7-2 and TRBJ2-7; D is uncertain. The CDR3 spans 14 residues. Germline V gene data show CDR1 as SGHTA and CDR2 as FQGNSA. The V end was cut by 3 bases, the J end by 0 bases, with 9 bases between. CDR3 residues: CASSFSVNSYEQYF. CDR3 nucleotides: TGTGCCAGCAGCTTCTCGGTCAACTCCTACGAGCAGTACTTC. Looking up the rest from reference TRBV7-2 and TRBJ2-7 gives the full variable domain: GAGVSQSPSNKVTEKGKDVELRCDPISGHTALYWYRQSLGQGLEFLIYFQGNSAPDKSGLPSDRFSAERTGGSVSTLTIQRTQQEDSAVYLCASSFSVNSYEQYFGPGTRLTVT.

This clone appeared a few times. The V gene is TRBV19, the J gene TRBJ2-5, with 9 positions matching TRBD2. Germline CDR1 reads LNHDA; CDR2 reads SQIVND (reference sequence). The CDR3 spans 15 residues. J gave up 3 bases and V 5 bases, and 7 bases lay outside the gene matches. CDR3 sequence reads: CASSPAGGREETQYF. CDR3 DNA: TGTGCCAGTAGTCCGGCGGGGGGGCGAGAAGAGACCCAGTACTTC.

The V and J genes are TRBV6-5 and TRBJ2-7; 8 bases are a match to TRBD2. Germline assignment: CDR1 MNHEY and CDR2 SVGAGI. The CDR3 has 14 amino acids. V lost 6 bases to trimming and J lost 2 bases; unmatched junction nucleotides: 6. The CDR3 reads CASRTSGGAYEQYF. The CDR3 nucleotides read TGTGCCAGCAGGACGTCCGGGGGGGCCTACGAGCAGTACTTC.

Comments on this clone: Other nucleotide sequences from this sample produce the same CDR3. This sequence joins TRBV5-6 and TRBJ2-6, with D perhaps matching TRBD1 (5 bases). The CDR3 sequence is 18 residues long. Germline V lookup: CDR1 SGHDT, CDR2 YYEEEE. The V and J ends lost 7 bases and 5 bases respectively, with 25 bases between them. DNA for the CDR3: TGTGCCAGCCACGAGGACAACAGGTCACAAAGTCGGGCCAACGTCCTGACTTTC. This gives the protein CASHEDNRSQSRANVLTF.

The V and J genes are TRBV7-2 and TRBJ1-4; tentative D call: TRBD1 (5 bases). This CDR3 spans 13 amino acids. The V gene's germline CDR1 is SGHTA and CDR2 FQGNSA. The V end lost 3 bases, the J end lost 8 bases, and 10 bases lay between the germline ends. The CDR3 reads CASSFPGFEKLFF. The CDR3 nucleotides are TGTGCCAGCAGCTTTCCAGGGTTCGAAAAACTGTTTTTT.

This chain joins TRBV4-3 and TRBJ1-3; 9 bases agree with TRBD1. CDR1 and CDR2 from the germline V gene are LGHNA and YSLEER. This CDR3 contains 16 residues. Losses at the gene ends were 3 bases for V and 2 bases for J; bases not matched to a gene: 5. As DNA, the CDR3 is TGCGCCAGCAGCCAGAAACAGGGGGCGGCTGGAAACACCATATATTTT. Encoded protein: CASSQKQGAAGNTIYF.

The chain employs TRBV5-8 and TRBJ1-2; TRBD1 agrees at 7 bases. Per the germline V gene, CDR1 is SGHTS and CDR2 is YDEGEE. Unmatched junction bases numbered 5, after V lost 4 bases and J lost 2 bases. The CDR3 runs 14 residues. CDR3 DNA sequence: TGTGCCAGCAGCCCTGGGACAGCGAACTATGGCTACACCTTC. Amino acid sequence: CASSPGTANYGYTF.

This rearrangement joins TRBV5-4 to TRBJ1-6, with 7 bases that match TRBD1. In germline, CDR1 is SGHNT, CDR2 YYREEE (reference sequence). The CDR3 has 15 amino acids. V dropped 4 bases and J dropped 10; count of bases not matched to a gene: 11. Here the CDR3 DNA reads TGTGCCAGCAGCCCGACAGGGCAAAGGAACTCACCCCTCCACTTT. Residues: CASSPTGQRNSPLHF.